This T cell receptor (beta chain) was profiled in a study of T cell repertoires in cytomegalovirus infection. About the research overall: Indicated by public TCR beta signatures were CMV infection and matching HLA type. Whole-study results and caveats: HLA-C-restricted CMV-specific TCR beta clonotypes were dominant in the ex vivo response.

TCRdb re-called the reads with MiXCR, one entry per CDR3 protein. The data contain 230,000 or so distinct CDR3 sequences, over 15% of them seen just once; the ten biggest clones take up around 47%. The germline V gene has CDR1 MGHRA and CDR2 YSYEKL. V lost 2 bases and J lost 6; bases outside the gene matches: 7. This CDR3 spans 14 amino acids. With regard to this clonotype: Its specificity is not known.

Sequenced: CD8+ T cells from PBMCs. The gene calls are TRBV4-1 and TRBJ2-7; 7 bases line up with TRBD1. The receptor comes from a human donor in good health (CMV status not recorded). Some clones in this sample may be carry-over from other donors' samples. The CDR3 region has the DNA TGCGCCAGCAGCCAACGGAATACAGGGGTCGAGCAGTACTTC. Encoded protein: CASSQRNTGVEQYF.